Sequencing of this T cell receptor beta chain was carried out in a study of T cell changes during pregnancy in multiple sclerosis. Assay used: immunoSEQ multiplex PCR; TCRdb lists only in-frame clones, some missing. There are around 57,000 clones in the sample; about nine tenths occur only once, and 0.16% lies in the top ten. This clone has just one count. The receptor comes from a female donor in good health, enrolled as a control in a pregnancy study. Here the sequenced sample was CD4+ T cells from peripheral blood mononuclear cells, taken after pregnancy.

Here the CDR3 reads CASSEDRVYEQYF. CDR3 DNA: TGTGCCAGCTCAGAGGACAGGGTCTACGAGCAGTACTTC. The V gene is TRBV18, the J gene TRBJ2-7; 8 nucleotides line up with TRBD1. The CDR3 consists of 13 residues. The trim removed 5 bases at V and 3 bases at J, leaving 3 bases unmatched. Germline V CDR1 and CDR2: KGHSH, LQKENI.